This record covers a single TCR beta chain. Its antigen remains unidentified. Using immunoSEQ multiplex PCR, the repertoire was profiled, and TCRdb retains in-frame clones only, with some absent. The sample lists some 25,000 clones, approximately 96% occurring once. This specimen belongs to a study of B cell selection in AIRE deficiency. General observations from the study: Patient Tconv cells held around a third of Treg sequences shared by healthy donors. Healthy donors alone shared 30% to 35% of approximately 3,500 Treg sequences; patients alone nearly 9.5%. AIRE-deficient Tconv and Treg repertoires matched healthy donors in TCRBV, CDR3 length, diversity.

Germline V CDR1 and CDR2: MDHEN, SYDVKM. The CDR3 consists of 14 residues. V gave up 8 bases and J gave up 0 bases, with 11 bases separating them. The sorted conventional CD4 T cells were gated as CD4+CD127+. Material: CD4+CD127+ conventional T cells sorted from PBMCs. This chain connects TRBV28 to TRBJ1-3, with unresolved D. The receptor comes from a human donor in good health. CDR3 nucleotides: TGTGCCAGCCGAAGGGTTATCTCTGGAAACACCATATATTTT. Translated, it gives CASRRVISGNTIYF.